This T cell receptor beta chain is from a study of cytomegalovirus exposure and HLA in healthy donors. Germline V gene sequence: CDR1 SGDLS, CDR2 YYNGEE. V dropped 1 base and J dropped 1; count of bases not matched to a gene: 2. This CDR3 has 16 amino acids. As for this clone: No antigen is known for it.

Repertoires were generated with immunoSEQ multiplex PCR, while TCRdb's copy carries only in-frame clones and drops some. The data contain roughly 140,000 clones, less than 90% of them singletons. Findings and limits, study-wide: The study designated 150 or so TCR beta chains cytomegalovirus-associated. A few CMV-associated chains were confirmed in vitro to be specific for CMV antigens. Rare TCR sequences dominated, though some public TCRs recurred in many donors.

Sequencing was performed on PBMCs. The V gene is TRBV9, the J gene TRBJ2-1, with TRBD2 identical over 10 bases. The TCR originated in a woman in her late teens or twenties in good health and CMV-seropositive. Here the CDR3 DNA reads TGTGCCAGCAGCGTAACTAGCGGGACTTCCTACAATGAGCAGTTCTTC. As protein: CASSVTSGTSYNEQFF.